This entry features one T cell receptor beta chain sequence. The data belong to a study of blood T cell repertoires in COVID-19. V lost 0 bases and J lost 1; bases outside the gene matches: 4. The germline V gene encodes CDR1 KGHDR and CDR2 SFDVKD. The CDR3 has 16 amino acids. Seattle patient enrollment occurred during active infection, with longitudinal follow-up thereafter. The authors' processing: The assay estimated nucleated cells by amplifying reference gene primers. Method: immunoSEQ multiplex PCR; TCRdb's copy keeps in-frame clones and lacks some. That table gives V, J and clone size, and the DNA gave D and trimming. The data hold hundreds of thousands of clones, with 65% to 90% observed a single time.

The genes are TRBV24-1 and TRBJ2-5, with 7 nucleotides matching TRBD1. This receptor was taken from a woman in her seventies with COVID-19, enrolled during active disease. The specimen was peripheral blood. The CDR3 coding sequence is TGTGCCACCAGTGATTTGGAGGACAGGTCCCAAGAGACCCAGTACTTC. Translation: CATSDLEDRSQETQYF.